The clone carrying this T cell receptor beta chain has only a few counts. This CDR3 has 17 amino acids. J was trimmed by 1 base and V by 2 bases; bases with no gene match: 7. The germline gives CDR1 DFQATT, CDR2 SNEGSKA (reference sequence). Amplified TCR beta CDR3 regions came from RNA transcripts. HTBI primers were employed in a first-round RT-PCR of the TCR CDR3. Each CDR3 protein is one row after TCRdb ran MiXCR on the multiplex PCR reads. The table records hundreds of thousands of distinct CDR3 sequences, 38% of them present only once. These data originate in a study of T cells in Graves' hyperthyroidism and ophthalmopathy.

The rearrangement links TRBV20-1 to TRBJ2-6; TRBD1 aligns across 8 bases. Sequencing used blood. This TCR was recovered from a man younger than 35 with Graves' hyperthyroidism. The CDR3 coding sequence is TGCAGTGCTAGAAGGGACAGGAGTGTATCTGGGGCCAACGTCCTGACTTTC. Its protein is CSARRDRSVSGANVLTF.